This TCR beta chain is from a study of cytomegalovirus exposure and HLA in healthy donors. Study-level information: For the approximately 400 genotyped donors, 75% to 90% fell within the Caucasian-associated ancestry cluster. Study-level results: More clonal expansion characterized HLA-associated TCR beta chains than equally common others in a later analysis.

On this clone itself: The target antigen is unknown.

PCR amplification relied on 60 Vbeta primers (plus 13 Jbeta primers). The data were produced by immunoSEQ multiplex PCR, yet TCRdb's version contains in-frame clones alone and is incomplete. Altogether roughly 120,000 clones are present, 60% to 85% being singletons, with the ten largest covering roughly 2.5%. The CDR3 is 15 amino acids. V lost 0 bases and J lost 0, with 7 bases in between. Germline CDR1 SGHRS, CDR2 YFSETQ. Sequenced material: PBMCs. The source of this sequence is a woman in her forties in good health and CMV-seropositive. The chain recombines TRBV5-1 with TRBJ1-3, with D unclear. CDR3 sequence (DNA): TGCGCCAGCAGCTTGGTCGGGGACTCTGGAAACACCATATATTTT. This codes for CASSLVGDSGNTIYF.